The 6 T cell receptor beta chains in this list originate from one sample, sequenced in a study of tumor and adjacent non-tumor tissue in lung cancer. This sample's RNA came from whole unsorted tissue. The library came from three nested PCR rounds adapted from ARM-PCR protocols. TCRdb itself ran the multiplex PCR reads through MiXCR, one entry per CDR3 protein. Of about 68,000 distinct CDR3 sequences in the sample, 50% to 60% were seen once. Material for sequencing was lung tumor tissue. All receptors derive from a middle-aged man with non-small cell lung cancer.

Points on this clonotype: No conserved phenylalanine or tryptophan ends this CDR3, so it is likely a read error. V is TRBV6-6 and J is TRBJ1-6; D remains unclear. The CDR3 covers 17 residues. Germline V CDR1 and CDR2: MNHNY, SVGAGI (reference sequence). DNA of the CDR3: TGTGCCAGCAGTTACAATGAGACGAGCTCATATAATTCACCTCTCCACTTA. This gives the protein CASSYNETSSYNSPLHL.

Concerning this clonotype itself: Without the conserved terminal phenylalanine or tryptophan, this CDR3 likely stems from a read error. The chain employs TRBV6-5 and TRBJ2-1; 8 nucleotides match TRBD2. This CDR3 is 14 amino acids long. Germline V gene lookup returns CDR1 MNHEY and CDR2 SVGAGI. The V segment lost 7 bases and the J segment 4 bases; nucleotides outside the gene matches: 6. CDR3 loop: CASNTGGMYNEQFL. CDR3 nucleotides: TGTGCCAGCAATACGGGAGGGATGTACAATGAGCAGTTCCTC.

This clonotype was counted many times. The chain joins TRBV6-5 to TRBJ2-2; D not resolved. The CDR3 has 15 amino acids. The germline CDR1 and CDR2 sequences are MNHEY and SVGAGI. Trimming cost V 0 bases and J 1 base, with 6 bases left between them. The CDR3 DNA reads as TGTGCCAGCAGTTACTCAAACGGGAACACCGGGGAGCTGTTTTTT. Protein product: CASSYSNGNTGELFF.

As to this clonotype: The junction departs from germline at one end; a sequencing error may be responsible. The V gene is TRBV29-1, the J gene TRBJ2-7; TRBD2 matches 12 bases. Germline V gene data show CDR1 as SQVTM and CDR2 as ANQGSEA. The length of the CDR3 is 13 residues. In DNA, the CDR3 is TGCAGCGTTGAGCCTAGCGGGGGGGACGAGCATTACTTC. Its translation: CSVEPSGGDEHYF.

J is TRBJ1-2 and V is TRBV28, with D tentatively TRBD1 (5 bases). V lost 11 bases to trimming and J lost 3 bases, with 19 bases between them. CDR3 length: 14 residues. Germline CDR1 reads MDHEN; CDR2 reads SYDVKM. In DNA form, the CDR3 reads TGTGCCGGCATCCCTGGGGCAGGCGACTATGGCTACACCTTC. Translated: CAGIPGAGDYGYTF.

Worth noting for this clonotype: The germline gene is not matched at one end of the junction; a read error may be the cause. The CDR3 DNA reads as TGTGCCAGCCCAACGGCTATTAGCACAGATACGCACTATTTT. Encoded protein: CASPTAISTDTHYF. The chain carries TRBV2 and TRBJ2-3, with D hard to call. Germline CDR1 SNHLY, CDR2 FYNNEI. CDR3 length: 14 residues. Filled out from reference TRBV2 and TRBJ2-3, the complete variable domain reads EPEVTQTPSHQVTQMGQEVILRCVPISNHLYFYWYRQILGQKVEFLVSFYNNEISEKSEIFDDQFSVERPDGSNFTLKIRSTKLEDSAMYFCASPTAISTDTHYFGPGTRLTVL.